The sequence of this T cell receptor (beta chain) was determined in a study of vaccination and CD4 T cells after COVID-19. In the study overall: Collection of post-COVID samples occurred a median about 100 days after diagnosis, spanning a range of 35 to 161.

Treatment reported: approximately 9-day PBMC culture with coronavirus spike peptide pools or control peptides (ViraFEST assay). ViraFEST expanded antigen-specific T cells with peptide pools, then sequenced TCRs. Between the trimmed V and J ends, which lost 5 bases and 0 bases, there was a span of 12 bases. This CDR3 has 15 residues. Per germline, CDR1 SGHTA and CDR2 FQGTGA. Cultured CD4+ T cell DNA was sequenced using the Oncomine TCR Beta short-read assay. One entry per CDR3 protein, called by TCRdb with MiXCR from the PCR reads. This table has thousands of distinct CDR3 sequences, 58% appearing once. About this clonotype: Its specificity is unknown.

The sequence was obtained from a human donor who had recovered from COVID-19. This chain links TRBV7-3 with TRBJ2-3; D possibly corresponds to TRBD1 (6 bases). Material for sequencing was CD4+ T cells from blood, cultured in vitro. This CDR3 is CASSTGQPSTDTQYF. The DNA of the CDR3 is TGTGCCAGCAGCACCGGACAGCCTAGCACAGATACGCAGTATTTT.